A selection of T cell receptor beta chains follows, all from one sample in a study of regulatory T cells in long-lasting Graves disease. MiXCR, run by TCRdb on the multiplex PCR reads, gives a single entry per CDR3 protein. The sample carries 450,000 or so distinct CDR3 sequences, around 21% recorded once. Sequencing was performed on peripheral blood mononuclear cells (PBMCs), taken when the disease was refractory, from a patient treated with antithyroid drugs. Source of these receptors: a female donor with Graves disease. CDR3s leave out the opening cysteine and the closing phenylalanine or tryptophan. D genes are given only for firm matches.

CDR3 protein: AFIGRVTYEQY; D gene: NA; V gene: TRBV30; J gene: TRBJ2-7
CDR3 protein: ASNLLGREKLF; D gene: NA; V gene: TRBV4-1; J gene: TRBJ1-4
CDR3 protein: ASSSGTSGVFSYEQY; D gene: TRBD2; V gene: TRBV7-9; J gene: TRBJ2-7
CDR3 protein: ASSYSPVVGSNQPQH; D gene: NA; V gene: TRBV5-5; J gene: TRBJ1-5
CDR3 protein: ASSLASAGSYSYEQY; D gene: NA; V gene: TRBV12-3/TRBV12-4; J gene: TRBJ2-7
CDR3 protein: SVETSGVQETQY; D gene: TRBD2; V gene: TRBV29-1; J gene: TRBJ2-5
CDR3 protein: SVGPDQKEYGYT; D gene: NA; V gene: TRBV29-1; J gene: TRBJ1-2
CDR3 protein: ASSVSWDTEAF; D gene: NA; V gene: TRBV3-1; J gene: TRBJ1-1
CDR3 protein: ASGTRSYEQY; D gene: NA; V gene: TRBV2; J gene: TRBJ2-7
CDR3 protein: ASSPQTGGSEGYT; D gene: TRBD1; V gene: TRBV7-9; J gene: TRBJ1-2
CDR3 protein: ASNRDRGTGELF; D gene: TRBD1; V gene: TRBV2; J gene: TRBJ2-2
CDR3 protein: ASSSGLAGGEQF; D gene: TRBD2; V gene: TRBV7-3; J gene: TRBJ2-1
CDR3 protein: ASSPGTSGSREQY; D gene: TRBD2; V gene: TRBV28; J gene: TRBJ2-4
CDR3 protein: ASSSDRFVAKNIQY; D gene: NA; V gene: TRBV28; J gene: TRBJ2-4
CDR3 protein: ASSTTGGWETQY; D gene: TRBD1; V gene: TRBV6-1; J gene: TRBJ2-5
CDR3 protein: ASTLLGRNTEAF; D gene: NA; V gene: TRBV6-1; J gene: TRBJ1-1
CDR3 protein: AWSASYEQY; D gene: NA; V gene: TRBV30; J gene: TRBJ2-7
CDR3 protein: ASSLVRTVVSGYT; D gene: NA; V gene: TRBV5-1; J gene: TRBJ1-2
CDR3 protein: ASSQPMIPEAF; D gene: NA; V gene: TRBV4-1; J gene: TRBJ1-1
CDR3 protein: ASGRSAGGWTGELF; D gene: TRBD1; V gene: TRBV7-9; J gene: TRBJ2-2
CDR3 protein: ASSTERHEKLF; D gene: NA; V gene: TRBV19; J gene: TRBJ1-4
CDR3 protein: ATRHRTDSYEQY; D gene: NA; V gene: TRBV10-3; J gene: TRBJ2-7
CDR3 protein: ASSPPGQGYEQY; D gene: TRBD1; V gene: TRBV19; J gene: TRBJ2-7
CDR3 protein: ASSYVDWDRDSQPQH; D gene: TRBD1; V gene: TRBV6-9; J gene: TRBJ1-5
CDR3 protein: ASSFTAINEKLF; D gene: NA; V gene: TRBV28; J gene: TRBJ1-4
CDR3 protein: ASSSARQSTYEQY; D gene: NA; V gene: TRBV2; J gene: TRBJ2-7
CDR3 protein: ASSLSSGSSDTQY; D gene: TRBD2; V gene: TRBV28; J gene: TRBJ2-3
CDR3 protein: ASSDSLAYNEQF; D gene: NA; V gene: TRBV27; J gene: TRBJ2-1
CDR3 protein: AWSVRLAGGENEQF; D gene: TRBD2; V gene: TRBV30; J gene: TRBJ2-1
CDR3 protein: ASSPSWGSGNTIY; D gene: NA; V gene: TRBV28; J gene: TRBJ1-3
CDR3 protein: AWSVPGKGNQPQH; D gene: NA; V gene: TRBV30; J gene: TRBJ1-5
CDR3 protein: AWSPMNTEAF; D gene: NA; V gene: TRBV30; J gene: TRBJ1-1